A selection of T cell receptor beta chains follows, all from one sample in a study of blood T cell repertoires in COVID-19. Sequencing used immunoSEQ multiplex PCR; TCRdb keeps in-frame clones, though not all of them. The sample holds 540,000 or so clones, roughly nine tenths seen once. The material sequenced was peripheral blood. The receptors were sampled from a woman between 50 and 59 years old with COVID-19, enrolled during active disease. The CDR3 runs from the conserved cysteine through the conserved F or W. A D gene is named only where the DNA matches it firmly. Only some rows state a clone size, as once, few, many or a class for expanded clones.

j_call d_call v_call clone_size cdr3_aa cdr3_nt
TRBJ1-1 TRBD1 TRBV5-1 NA CASSQGQSLYGTEAFF TGCGCCAGCAGCCAGGGACAGTCCCTTTACGGCACTGAAGCTTTCTTT
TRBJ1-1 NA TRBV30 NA CAWWGGRTEAFF TGTGCCTGGTGGGGGGGCAGGACTGAAGCTTTCTTT
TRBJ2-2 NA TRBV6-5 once CASREQGHTGELFF TGTGCCTCTAGGGAACAGGGACACACCGGGGAGCTGTTTTTT
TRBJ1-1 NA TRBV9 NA CASSEQGSTEAFF TGTGCCAGCAGCGAACAGGGCAGCACTGAAGCTTTCTTT
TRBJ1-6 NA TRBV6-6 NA CASTTGEVYSPLHF TGTGCCAGCACCACGGGGGAAGTGTATTCACCCCTCCACTTT
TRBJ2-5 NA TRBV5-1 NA CASSLAAGLETQYF TGCGCCAGCAGCTTGGCCGCTGGGCTGGAGACCCAGTACTTC
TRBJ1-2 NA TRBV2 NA CASIGFLYGYTF TGTGCCAGCATCGGGTTCCTCTATGGCTACACCTTC
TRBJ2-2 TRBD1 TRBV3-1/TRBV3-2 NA CASSRGQGADTGELFF TGTGCCAGCAGCCGAGGACAGGGGGCGGACACCGGGGAGCTGTTTTTT
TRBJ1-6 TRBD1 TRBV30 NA CAWNRDRGNSPLHF TGTGCCTGGAACCGGGACAGGGGAAATTCACCCCTCCACTTT
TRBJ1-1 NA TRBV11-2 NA CASSEQLGNTEAFF TGTGCCAGCAGCGAACAGCTGGGGAACACTGAAGCTTTCTTT
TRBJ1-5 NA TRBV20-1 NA CSAGTDQPQHF TGCAGTGCTGGTACAGATCAGCCCCAGCATTTT
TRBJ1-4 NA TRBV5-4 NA CASSPGAGSEKLFF TGTGCCAGCAGTCCAGGGGCTGGTAGTGAAAAACTGTTTTTT
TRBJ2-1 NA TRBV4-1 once CASSQVLGNEQFF TGCGCCAGCAGCCAAGTTCTCGGGAATGAGCAGTTCTTC
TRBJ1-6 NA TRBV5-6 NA CASSLVGSYNSPLHF TGTGCCAGCAGCTTGGTCGGCTCCTATAATTCACCCCTCCACTTT
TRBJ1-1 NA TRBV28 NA CASSAPGVGRNTEAFF TGTGCCAGCAGCGCCCCCGGGGTGGGAAGGAACACTGAAGCTTTCTTT
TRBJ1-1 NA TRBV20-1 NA CSASKETAEAFF TGCAGTGCTAGTAAGGAGACCGCTGAAGCTTTCTTT
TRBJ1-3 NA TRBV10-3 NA CAIRAGPAVGNTIYF TGTGCCATCAGAGCGGGCCCGGCGGTAGGAAACACCATATATTTT
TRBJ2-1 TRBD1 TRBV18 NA CASSRYTGQGGNEQFF TGTGCCAGCTCACGCTATACGGGACAGGGGGGTAATGAGCAGTTCTTC
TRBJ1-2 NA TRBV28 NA CASRQQDGYTF TGTGCCAGCAGACAACAGGATGGCTACACCTTC
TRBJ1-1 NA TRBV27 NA CASKQGTGNTEAFF TGTGCCAGCAAACAGGGAACTGGGAACACTGAAGCTTTCTTT
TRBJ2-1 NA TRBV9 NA CASSRLLSSANNEQFF TGTGCCAGCAGCCGCCTTCTTTCTAGCGCTAACAATGAGCAGTTCTTC
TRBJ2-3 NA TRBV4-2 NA CASSQEAIGRGDTQYF TGTGCCAGCAGCCAAGAAGCGATAGGTCGGGGAGATACGCAGTATTTT
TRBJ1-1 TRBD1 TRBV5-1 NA CASAGGNTEAFF TGCGCCAGTGCAGGGGGCAACACTGAAGCTTTCTTT
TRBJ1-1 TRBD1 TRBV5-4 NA CASSVDFAGTGNTEAFF TGTGCCAGCAGCGTAGATTTCGCCGGGACAGGGAACACTGAAGCTTTCTTT
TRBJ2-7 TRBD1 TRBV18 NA CASSPRDRDYEQYF TGTGCCAGCTCACCGCGGGACAGGGACTACGAGCAGTACTTC
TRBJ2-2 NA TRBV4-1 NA CASSQGGVNGELFF TGCGCCAGCAGCCAGGGCGGGGTAAACGGGGAGCTGTTTTTT
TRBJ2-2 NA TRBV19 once CASKGAAMIGELFF TGTGCCAGTAAAGGGGCCGCGATGATCGGGGAGCTGTTTTTT
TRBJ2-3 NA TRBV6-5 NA CASRVESTDTQYF TGTGCCAGCAGGGTGGAGAGCACAGATACGCAGTATTTT